This TCR beta chain came from a study of blood T cell repertoires in COVID-19. Profiled with immunoSEQ multiplex PCR; TCRdb holds only in-frame clones, not every one. The repertoire holds a few hundred thousand clones, with about 90% as singletons. The CDR3 has 13 amino acids. The specimen sequenced was peripheral blood. This TCR came from a woman between 45 and 65 years old with acute or convalescent COVID-19. This sequence joins TRBV12-3 or TRBV12-4 and TRBJ1-5, with a tentative D call TRBD1 (5 bases). The CDR3 coding sequence is TGTGGCTCGAGTGGACAAATAAATCAGCCCCAGCATTTT. Amino acid sequence: CGSSGQINQPQHF.